This TCR beta chain was identified during a study of blood T cell repertoires in COVID-19. Turning to the study itself: Samples came from the United States, Italy and Spain, spanning acute and convalescent COVID-19. From T cells, B-cell-depleted T cells, or PBMCs came the material, which was cDNA or gDNA.

As originally analysed: Amplification of reference gene primers provided the estimated nucleated cell counts. Assay used: immunoSEQ multiplex PCR; TCRdb lists only in-frame clones, some missing. The V and J calls and clone size come from that table; D and trimming were worked out from the DNA. The profile covers about 100,000 clones, with approximately 80% appearing a single time and 26% taken by the ten largest. There are 14 residues in the CDR3. Germline V gene data show CDR1 as SGHRS and CDR2 as YFSETQ. V dropped 4 bases and J dropped 2; count of bases not matched to a gene: 0. The V and J genes are TRBV5-1 and TRBJ2-2, with 9 bases aligning to TRBD1. The specimen was peripheral blood. This receptor was identified in a man aged 55-75 years with acute or convalescent COVID-19. The CDR3 protein is CASSTGGNTGELFF. In nucleotides, the CDR3 is TGCGCCAGCAGCACAGGGGGCAACACCGGGGAGCTGTTTTTT.